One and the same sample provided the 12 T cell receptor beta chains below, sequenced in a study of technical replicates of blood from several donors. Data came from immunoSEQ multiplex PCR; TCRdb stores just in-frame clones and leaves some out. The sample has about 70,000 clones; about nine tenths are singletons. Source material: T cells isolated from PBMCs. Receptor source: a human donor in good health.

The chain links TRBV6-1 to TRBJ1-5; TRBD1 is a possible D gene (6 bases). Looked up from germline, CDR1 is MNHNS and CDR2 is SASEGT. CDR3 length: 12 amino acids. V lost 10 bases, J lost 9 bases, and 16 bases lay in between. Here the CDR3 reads CATTQGPRPQHF. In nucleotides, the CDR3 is TGTGCCACCACACAGGGTCCGAGGCCCCAGCATTTT.

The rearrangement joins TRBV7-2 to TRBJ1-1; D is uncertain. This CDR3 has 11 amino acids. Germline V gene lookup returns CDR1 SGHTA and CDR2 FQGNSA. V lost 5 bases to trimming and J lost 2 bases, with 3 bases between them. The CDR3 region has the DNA TGTGCCAGCAGCACAAACACTGAAGCTTTCTTT. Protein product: CASSTNTEAFF.

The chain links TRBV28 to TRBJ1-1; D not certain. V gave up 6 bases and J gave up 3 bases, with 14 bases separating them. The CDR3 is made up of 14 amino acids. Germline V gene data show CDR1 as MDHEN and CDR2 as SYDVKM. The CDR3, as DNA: TGTGCCAGCAGCATGGACTATTGGCACACTGAAGCTTTCTTT. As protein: CASSMDYWHTEAFF. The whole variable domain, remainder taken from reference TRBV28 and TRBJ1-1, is DVKVTQSSRYLVKRTGEKVFLECVQDMDHENMFWYRQDPGLGLRLIYFSYDVKMKEKGDIPEGYSVSREKKERFSLILESASTNQTSMYLCASSMDYWHTEAFFGQGTRLTVV.

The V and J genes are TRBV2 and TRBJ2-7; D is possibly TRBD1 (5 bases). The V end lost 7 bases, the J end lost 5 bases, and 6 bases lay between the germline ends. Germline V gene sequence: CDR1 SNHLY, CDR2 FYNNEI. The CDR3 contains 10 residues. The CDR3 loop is CASKGNEQYF. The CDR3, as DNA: TGTGCCAGCAAGGGGAACGAGCAGTACTTC.

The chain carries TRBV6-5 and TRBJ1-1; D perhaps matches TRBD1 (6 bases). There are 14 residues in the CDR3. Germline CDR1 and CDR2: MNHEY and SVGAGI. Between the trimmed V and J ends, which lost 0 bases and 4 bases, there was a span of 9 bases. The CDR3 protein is CASSYSPRGTEAFF. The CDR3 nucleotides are TGTGCCAGCAGTTACTCCCCCAGGGGCACTGAAGCTTTCTTT.

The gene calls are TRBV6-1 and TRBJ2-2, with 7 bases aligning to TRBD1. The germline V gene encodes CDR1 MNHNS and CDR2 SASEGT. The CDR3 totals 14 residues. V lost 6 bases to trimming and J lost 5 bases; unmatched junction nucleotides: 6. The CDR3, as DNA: TGTGCCAGCAGGAGACAGGGTCGAACCGGGGAGCTGTTTTTT. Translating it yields CASRRQGRTGELFF.

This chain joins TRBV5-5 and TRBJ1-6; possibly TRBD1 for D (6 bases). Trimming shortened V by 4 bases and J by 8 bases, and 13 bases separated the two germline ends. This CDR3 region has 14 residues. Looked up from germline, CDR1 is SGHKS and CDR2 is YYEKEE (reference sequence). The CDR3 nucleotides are TGTGCCAGCAGCCAACAGGGCGGCGATTCACCCCTCCACTTT. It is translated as CASSQQGGDSPLHF.

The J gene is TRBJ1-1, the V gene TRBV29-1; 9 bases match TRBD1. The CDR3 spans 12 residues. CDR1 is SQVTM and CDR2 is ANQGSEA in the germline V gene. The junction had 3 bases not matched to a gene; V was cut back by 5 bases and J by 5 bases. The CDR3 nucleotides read TGCAGCGTTCGGGACAGGGAGACTGAAGCTTTCTTT. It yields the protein CSVRDRETEAFF.

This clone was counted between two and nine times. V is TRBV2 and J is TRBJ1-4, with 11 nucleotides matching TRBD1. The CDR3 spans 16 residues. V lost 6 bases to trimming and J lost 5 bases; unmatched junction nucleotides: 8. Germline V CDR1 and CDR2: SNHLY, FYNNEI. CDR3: CASRAPGTGGNEKLFF. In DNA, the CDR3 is TGTGCCAGCAGAGCTCCCGGGACAGGGGGAAATGAAAAACTGTTTTTT.

CDR3 DNA sequence: TGTGCCATCAGTGGAATGGAGGGCACTGAAGCTTTCTTT. It translates to CAISGMEGTEAFF. The chain recombines TRBV10-3 with TRBJ1-1, with D hard to call. In germline, CDR1 is ENHRY, CDR2 SYGVKD. The V end was cut by 4 bases, the J end by 4 bases, with 10 bases between. CDR3 length: 13 residues.

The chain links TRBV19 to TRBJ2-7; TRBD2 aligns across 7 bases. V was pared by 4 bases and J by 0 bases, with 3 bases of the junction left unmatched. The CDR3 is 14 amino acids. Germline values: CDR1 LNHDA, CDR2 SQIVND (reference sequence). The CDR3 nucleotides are TGTGCCAGTAGTAGCCAGCGGGACTCCTACGAGCAGTACTTC. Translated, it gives CASSSQRDSYEQYF.

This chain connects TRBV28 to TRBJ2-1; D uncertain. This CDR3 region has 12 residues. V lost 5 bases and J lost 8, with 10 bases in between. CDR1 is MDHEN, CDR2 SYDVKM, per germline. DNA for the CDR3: TGTGCCAGCAGTCCCAACAGAGATGAGCAGTTCTTC. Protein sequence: CASSPNRDEQFF.